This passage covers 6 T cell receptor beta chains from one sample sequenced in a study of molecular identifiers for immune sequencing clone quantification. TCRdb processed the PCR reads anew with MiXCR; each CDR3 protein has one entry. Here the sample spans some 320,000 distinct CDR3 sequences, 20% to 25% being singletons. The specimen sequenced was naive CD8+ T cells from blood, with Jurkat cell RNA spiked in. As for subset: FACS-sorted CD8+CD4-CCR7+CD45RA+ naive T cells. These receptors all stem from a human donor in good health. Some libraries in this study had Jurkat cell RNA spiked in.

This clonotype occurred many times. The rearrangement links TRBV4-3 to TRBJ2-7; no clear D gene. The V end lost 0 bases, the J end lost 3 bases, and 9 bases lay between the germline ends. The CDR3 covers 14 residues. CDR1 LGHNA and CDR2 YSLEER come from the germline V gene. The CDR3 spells CASSQDRTHYEQYF. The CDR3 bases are TGCGCCAGCAGCCAAGACCGGACCCACTACGAGCAGTACTTC.

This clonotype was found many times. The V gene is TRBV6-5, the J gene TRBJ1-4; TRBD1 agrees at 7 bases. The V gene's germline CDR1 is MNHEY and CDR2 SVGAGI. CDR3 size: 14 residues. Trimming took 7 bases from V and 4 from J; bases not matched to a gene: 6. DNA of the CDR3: TGTGCCAGCACCCCGACAGGGAATAATGAAAAACTGTTTTTT. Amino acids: CASTPTGNNEKLFF.

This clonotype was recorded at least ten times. DNA for the CDR3: TGTGCCAGCAGTTATACCATGGCGGTGAACACTGAAGCTTTCTTT. This codes for CASSYTMAVNTEAFF. This sequence joins TRBV7-9 and TRBJ1-1; D is unclear. CDR3 length: 15 residues. V was clipped by 6 bases and J by 0 bases, with 14 bases between them. CDR1 and CDR2 from the germline V gene are SEHNR and FQNEAQ (reference sequence).

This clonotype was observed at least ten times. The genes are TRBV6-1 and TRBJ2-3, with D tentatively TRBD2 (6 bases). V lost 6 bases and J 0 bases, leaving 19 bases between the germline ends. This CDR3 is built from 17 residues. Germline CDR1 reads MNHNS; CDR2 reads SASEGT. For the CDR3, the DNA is TGTGCCAGCAGCGAAAGGAACCTGGGGGGTAGCACAGATACGCAGTATTTT. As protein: CASSERNLGGSTDTQYF.

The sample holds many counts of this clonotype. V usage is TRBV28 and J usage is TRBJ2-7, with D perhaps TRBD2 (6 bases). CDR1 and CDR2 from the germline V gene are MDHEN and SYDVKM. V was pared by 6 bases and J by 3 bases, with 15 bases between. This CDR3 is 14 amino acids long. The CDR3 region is CASRGRRDYYEQYF. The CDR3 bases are TGTGCCAGCAGGGGTAGGAGGGATTACTACGAGCAGTACTTC.

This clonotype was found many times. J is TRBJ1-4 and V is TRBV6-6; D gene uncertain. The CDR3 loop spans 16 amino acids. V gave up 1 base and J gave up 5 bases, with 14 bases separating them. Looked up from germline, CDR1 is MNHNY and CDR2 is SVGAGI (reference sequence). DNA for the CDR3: TGTGCCAGCAGTTACTTCAACGGAGGACCGAATGAAAAACTGTTTTTT. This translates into CASSYFNGGPNEKLFF.